The 10 T cell receptor beta chains listed next were all sequenced from one sample in a study of blood T cells in healthy people across ages. Sample-barcoded 5' priming and a J-beta primer mix drove a second PCR of 7 to 11 cycles. Via MiXCR, TCRdb re-called the 5' RACE reads, giving one row per CDR3 protein. The sample yields some 1.7 million distinct CDR3 sequences, roughly 27% seen once. The material sequenced was blood. Receptor source: a woman in her twenties or thirties in good health.

This clonotype was counted between two and nine times. The V gene is TRBV20-1, the J gene TRBJ1-2; D may be TRBD1 (5 bases). The V end was cut by 2 bases, the J end by 6 bases, with 16 bases between. Per germline, CDR1 DFQATT and CDR2 SNEGSKA (reference sequence). The CDR3 is 14 residues long. Here the CDR3 DNA reads TGCAGTGCTAGACGACAGACTTCCGGCCATGGCTACACCTTC. Translating it yields CSARRQTSGHGYTF.

This clonotype was seen many times. J is TRBJ2-1 and V is TRBV20-1; 7 bases line up with TRBD1. Trimming cost V 6 bases and J 0 bases; bases outside gene matches: 2. CDR3 size: 13 residues. Germline CDR1 and CDR2: DFQATT and SNEGSKA (reference sequence). The CDR3 sequence is CSAEGASYNEQFF. The DNA for the CDR3 is TGCAGTGCCGAGGGGGCCTCCTACAATGAGCAGTTCTTC.

The chain combines TRBV12-3 or TRBV12-4 with TRBJ1-4; 12 nucleotides line up with TRBD1. The CDR3 contains 15 residues. V shed 2 bases and J 10 bases; nucleotides not matched to a gene: 5. This chain's CDR3 is CASSLWDRGLGKLFF. The CDR3 region has the DNA TGTGCCAGCAGTTTATGGGACAGGGGGCTTGGAAAACTGTTTTTT.

As for this clonotype: A junction boundary mismatches the germline segment, possibly from a read error. The V and J genes are TRBV5-1 and TRBJ1-5; 9 bases match TRBD1. This CDR3 has 15 amino acids. CDR1 and CDR2 (germline): SGHRS, YFSETQ. The CDR3 spells CAGSESGQGNQPQHF. CDR3 nucleotide sequence: TGCGCCGGCAGTGAGTCGGGACAGGGTAATCAGCCCCAGCATTTT. Together with reference TRBV5-1 and TRBJ1-5, the CDR3 gives the full variable domain: KAGVTQTPRYLIKTRGQQVTLSCSPISGHRSVSWYQQTPGQGLQFLFEYFSETQRNKGNFPGRFSGRQFSNSRSEMNVSTLELGDSALYLCAGSESGQGNQPQHFGDGTRLSIL.

Notes on this clonotype: A much larger clone differs from this one at a single base, so this may be a read error. The chain has TRBV7-9 and TRBJ2-5, with TRBD1 as a possible D gene (6 bases). The germline V gene encodes CDR1 SEHNR and CDR2 FQNEAQ (reference sequence). The ends were cut back, 4 bases at V and 1 base at J, with 13 bases in the middle. CDR3 length: 15 residues. The DNA of the CDR3 is TGTGCCAGCAGCTCGGACAGTGGCCCCCAAGAGACCCAGTACTTC. It encodes CASSSDSGPQETQYF. The complete variable domain, with remaining parts taken from reference TRBV7-9 and TRBJ2-5, reads DTGVSQNPRHKITKRGQNVTFRCDPISEHNRLYWYRQTLGQGPEFLTYFQNEAQLEKSRLLSDRFSAERPKGSFSTLEIQRTEQGDSAMYLCASSSDSGPQETQYFGPGTRLLVL.

CDR3 amino acids: CASRHTDQETQYF. The CDR3 nucleotides are TGTGCCAGCAGACATACAGACCAAGAGACCCAGTACTTC. This sequence joins TRBV6-6 and TRBJ2-5; no reliable D call. The germline V and J ends were trimmed by 6 bases and 0 bases, with 8 bases remaining between them. The CDR3 length is 13 residues. CDR1 and CDR2 (germline): MNHNY, SVGAGI (reference sequence).

The J gene is TRBJ1-1, the V gene TRBV5-4; D is possibly TRBD1 (6 bases). The CDR3 covers 14 residues. Deletions cut 4 bases from V and 7 bases from J, with 17 bases between. Germline V CDR1 and CDR2: SGHNT, YYREEE (reference sequence). The CDR3 DNA reads as TGTGCCAGCAGCCCAACAGGGCCTGGGAGTGAAGCTTTCTTT. As protein: CASSPTGPGSEAFF.

This chain connects TRBV12-5 to TRBJ2-1; TRBD2 is a possible D gene (6 bases). Trimming took 1 base from V and 6 from J, leaving 7 bases between them. The CDR3 contains 13 residues. Per germline, CDR1 LGHNT and CDR2 FRNRAP. The CDR3 spells CASGLGGVNEQFF. CDR3 DNA sequence: TGTGCTAGTGGTTTGGGCGGGGTCAATGAGCAGTTCTTC.

This clonotype has a handful of counts. The chain uses TRBV7-8 and TRBJ1-4; D is perhaps TRBD1 (5 bases). The germline CDR1 and CDR2 sequences are SGHVS and FQNEAQ. Trimming pared 4 bases from V and 5 bases from J, leaving 14 bases between. CDR3 length equals 15 residues. The CDR3 loop is CASSWGEGSNEKLFF. DNA of the CDR3: TGTGCCAGCAGCTGGGGGGAGGGGTCGAATGAAAAACTGTTTTTT.

This chain links TRBV27 with TRBJ1-2; 8 bases align to TRBD1. The CDR3 covers 15 residues. V was clipped by 6 bases and J by 4 bases; unmatched bases: 10. Germline assignment: CDR1 MNHEY and CDR2 SMNVEV (reference sequence). The CDR3 is CASRPEAGGFYGYTF. The CDR3, as DNA: TGTGCCAGCAGACCTGAGGCAGGGGGCTTCTATGGCTACACCTTC.